This T cell receptor (beta chain) is from a study of cytomegalovirus exposure and HLA in healthy donors (dated 2017 in TCRdb). With regard to the full study: In an earlier analysis of about 560 of the donors, about 270 Gb of sequence data and approximately 100 million unique TCR beta sequences from some 170 million T cells were reported. Among the roughly 390 genotyped donors, around 81% belonged to the genetic ancestry cluster associated with self-reported Caucasian donors. The T cell repertoires of 550 to 850 subjects were profiled by immunosequencing and related to cytomegalovirus serostatus. In addition to the first cohort of approximately 650 subjects, a separate validation cohort of under 150 different subjects was used. A later genetic analysis took genome-wide SNP genotypes for about three fifths of the 666 donors and used that subset as a discovery cohort. All discovery cohort repertoires had been generated using a single sequencing platform. The study was designed to test whether signatures of past pathogen exposure could be identified by cataloging public T cell receptors. An early release covering over 500 HLA-typed donors comprised 250 to 350 gigabases of sequencing data and around 80 million unique TCR sequences. Typing coverage differed by locus: A, B, C, DRB1 and DQB1 were typed in roughly 620-630 donors, DQA1 in 500 to 550, DPA1 in some 610, and DPB1 in 450 to 490. The later analysis used no new phenotypic data to find candidate immune exposures, relying instead on TCR beta sequences and their occurrence across donors. An earlier analysis of approximately 500 of the donors applied high-throughput TCR beta sequencing to assess whether each TCR beta V gene segment acted as functional or pseudogenic. Donor age, sex, ethnicity and CMV serostatus were collected together with the repertoire data. To predict cytomegalovirus infection status, the study brought together high-throughput TCR immunosequencing, statistical association of individual TCRs with disease status, and machine learning. Across some 400 genotyped donors of the cohort, an average of approximately 220,000 unique TCR beta nucleotide sequences per donor were sequenced, and 15% to 20% of those sequences were non-productive. Both class I and class II loci were covered by HLA typing, at four-digit resolution. A later analysis re-analyzed previously published TCR beta repertoires from about 730 donors and added high-resolution HLA genotyping to study TCR occurrence patterns. Four to six DR-DQ haplotypes were handled as single units for association and clustering because linkage in the cohort was strong.

Turning to this clone: The antigen this receptor binds is unknown. Qualities for individual bases were not recorded, and no much larger clone is one base off.

The cohort comprised hundreds of healthy bone marrow donors. At the time of sampling, all cohort members were nominally healthy, though unrecorded immune exposures were likely present. The donor tested CMV seronegative, placing the donor among the 350 or so seronegative members of the cohort. Every donor gave a peripheral blood sample, and the peripheral blood mononuclear cells from that sample were used for TCR beta sequencing. The Qiagen DNeasy Blood Extraction Kit was used to extract genomic DNA from the blood cell samples. What the work shows at the level of the full study, not this receptor alone: The cohort was sequenced for TCR beta chains only, and without alpha or paired-chain data the features that could be detected were limited. The classifier was reported to diagnose cytomegalovirus status with high specificity and sensitivity in both the original and validation cohorts. When HLA alleles, especially DR and DQ, strongly co-occurred, TCR associations were difficult to assign to individual alleles. Across donors, most TCR sequences were observed very rarely, whereas some public TCRs were present in many individuals. An association between a missense DCLRE1C variant and V-gene and J-gene trimming of TCR beta chains was found in a later genetic analysis and replicated in an independent cohort. At a false discovery rate of 0.05, a later analysis linked some 17,000 TCR beta sequences to specific HLA alleles. The earlier analysis of approximately 590 of the donors excluded roughly 16 rarely observed V segments, including chromosome 9 orphons, because counts were too low. A cluster of highly shared sequence variants was judged likely to represent a technical artifact of the sequencing pipeline. Some IMGT-functional V segments, including TRBV6-2 and TRBV6-3, could not be distinguished by the 87-base-pair reads and were therefore excluded. Correlated functional status among segregating V segments might be attributable to linkage disequilibrium, but an unknown experimental factor could not be ruled out. In a later analysis, TCR association rates were found to vary across HLA loci, with the most associated TCRs seen for DRB1 alleles and the fewest for HLA-C alleles. In vitro tests confirmed that a few of the cytomegalovirus-associated TCR beta chains recognize cytomegalovirus antigens. Most CMV-associated TCR beta chains appeared to be HLA-restricted in a later analysis, and the HLA associations seemed to be driven largely by CMV exposure. A further reported finding was that TCR beta sequences accurately predicted the HLA-A and HLA-B alleles for most subjects in the first cohort. Because HLA typing was unavailable for some donors at each locus, only the typed subset was used in association tests. Compared with equally common non-associated chains, HLA-associated TCR beta chains in a later analysis were more clonally expanded and had lower generation probabilities. According to a later genetic analysis, donors in an Asian-associated ancestry cluster had fewer N-insertions in productive TCRs than the roughly 670-donor mean. Broadly in line with IMGT annotations, most TCR beta V segments showed up in productive rearrangements about 87% or about 30% of the time in an earlier analysis of a few hundred of the donors. Sequencing depth was assumed to be roughly uniform across donors in the presence/absence analyses, though that assumption may not hold. CMV serostatus was the only immune exposure information available for the cohort. The authors suggested that the approach could potentially be generalized to other disease states and immunological phenotypes. Several of the top co-occurrence clusters appeared to be linked to parvovirus B19, influenza, CMV and Epstein-Barr virus, according to a later analysis. A total of roughly 160 TCR beta chains were listed by the study as associated with cytomegalovirus.

Libraries came from the immunoSEQ multiplex PCR assay. For the multiplex PCR, a mixture combining 60 forward primers for TCR Vbeta segments and 13 reverse primers for TCR Jbeta segments was used. A multiplex PCR assay on genomic DNA amplified the CDR3 region of rearranged TCR beta genes. Amplified TCR beta libraries were sequenced as 87-base-pair reads on the Illumina HiSeq System. Per the original workflow: A later analysis tallied 70 million to 100 million unique TCR beta chains across the 666 repertoires, and 10 million to 11 million of those chains were shared by two or more donors. To remove PCR and sequencing errors, raw reads were error-corrected and collapsed into unique sequences using a nearest-neighbor algorithm that merged closely related sequences. Alignment of CDR3 sequences to IMGT reference sequences was used to assign V, D and J gene segments. For a sequence to be retained, a match of at least six nucleotides was required to both a V gene segment and a J gene segment. A rearrangement was called productive if the CDR3 had no stop codons and remained in frame with V and J, and every other rearrangement was called non-productive. Following IMGT convention, CDR3 was defined as the stretch from the second conserved V-encoded cysteine up to the conserved J-encoded phenylalanine. The earlier analysis of 450 to 750 of the donors excluded any sequence lacking an unambiguous match to a single V gene segment. In an earlier analysis of approximately 590 of the donors, V segments were called functional above 56.7% productive rearrangements and were called segregating when the between-donor standard deviation exceeded 5%. A statistical classification framework was developed to diagnose cytomegalovirus status using the catalog of TCR beta chain sequences. In a later analysis, TCR nucleotide sequences were compared against IMGT/GENE-DB human TR gene sequences so that V and J genes could be assigned. A later analysis assigned CDR3 sequences and most-parsimonious VDJ recombination scenarios with the TCRdist pipeline. A later analysis defined each TCR beta chain by its CDR3 amino acid sequence plus V-gene family, and excluded reads lacking a unique V-gene family. In a later analysis, 450 to 600 highly shared, low-generation-probability nucleotide sequences were removed to address suspected cross-contamination and a sequencing artifact. In a later analysis, a clonal expansion index was calculated for each public chain from normalized within-repertoire ranks of inferred template counts. In a later analysis, generation probabilities were computed using a VDJ recombination model fitted to out-of-frame rearrangements, and the results were checked against IGoR. In a later analysis, hypergeometric tests were used to score TCR-TCR, TCR-HLA and TCR-CMV co-occurrence, with a repertoire-size bias correction applied to TCR pairs. To estimate false discovery rates, a later analysis permuted the HLA or CMV assignments 20 times. In a later analysis, co-occurring TCRs were grouped with DBSCAN, and TCRdist sequence similarity was added when clustering was performed within HLA-allele-positive subsets. Repertoires with fewer than 30,000 or more than 120,000 public chains, plus five repertoires with anomalous nucleotide sharing, were excluded from co-occurrence clustering. The clones in this table, taken by TCRdb from immuneACCESS, are in-frame only. Not every clone is retained; where verified, under half of the shortfall comes from an unresolved V gene, and the cause of the rest is unknown. V and J calls and clone size are as listed in that table; D and trimming were resolved from the DNA. Counted in this sample were 160,000 or so clones; around four fifths of them appeared once. The ten largest clones represent more than 1.5% of the sample.

V is reduced by 4 bases and J by 2 bases, leaving a spacing of 10 bases between them. CDR1 SGHRS and CDR2 YFSETQ are derived from the germline V gene. Taken from cysteine to phenylalanine, the CDR3 has 15 residues. Only the CDR3 DNA is retained, 45 bases long and in frame from the first base. This sequence was found in a man aged 18-30 years in good health and CMV-seronegative. Sequencing was done on a sample of PBMCs. The V gene is TRBV5-1 and the J gene is TRBJ2-6; a confident D gene designation cannot be given. In nucleotide form, the sequence is TGCGCCAGCAGCCAGTTGGAGCCTGGGGCCAACGTCCTGACTTTC. Translated, this is CASSQLEPGANVLTF.